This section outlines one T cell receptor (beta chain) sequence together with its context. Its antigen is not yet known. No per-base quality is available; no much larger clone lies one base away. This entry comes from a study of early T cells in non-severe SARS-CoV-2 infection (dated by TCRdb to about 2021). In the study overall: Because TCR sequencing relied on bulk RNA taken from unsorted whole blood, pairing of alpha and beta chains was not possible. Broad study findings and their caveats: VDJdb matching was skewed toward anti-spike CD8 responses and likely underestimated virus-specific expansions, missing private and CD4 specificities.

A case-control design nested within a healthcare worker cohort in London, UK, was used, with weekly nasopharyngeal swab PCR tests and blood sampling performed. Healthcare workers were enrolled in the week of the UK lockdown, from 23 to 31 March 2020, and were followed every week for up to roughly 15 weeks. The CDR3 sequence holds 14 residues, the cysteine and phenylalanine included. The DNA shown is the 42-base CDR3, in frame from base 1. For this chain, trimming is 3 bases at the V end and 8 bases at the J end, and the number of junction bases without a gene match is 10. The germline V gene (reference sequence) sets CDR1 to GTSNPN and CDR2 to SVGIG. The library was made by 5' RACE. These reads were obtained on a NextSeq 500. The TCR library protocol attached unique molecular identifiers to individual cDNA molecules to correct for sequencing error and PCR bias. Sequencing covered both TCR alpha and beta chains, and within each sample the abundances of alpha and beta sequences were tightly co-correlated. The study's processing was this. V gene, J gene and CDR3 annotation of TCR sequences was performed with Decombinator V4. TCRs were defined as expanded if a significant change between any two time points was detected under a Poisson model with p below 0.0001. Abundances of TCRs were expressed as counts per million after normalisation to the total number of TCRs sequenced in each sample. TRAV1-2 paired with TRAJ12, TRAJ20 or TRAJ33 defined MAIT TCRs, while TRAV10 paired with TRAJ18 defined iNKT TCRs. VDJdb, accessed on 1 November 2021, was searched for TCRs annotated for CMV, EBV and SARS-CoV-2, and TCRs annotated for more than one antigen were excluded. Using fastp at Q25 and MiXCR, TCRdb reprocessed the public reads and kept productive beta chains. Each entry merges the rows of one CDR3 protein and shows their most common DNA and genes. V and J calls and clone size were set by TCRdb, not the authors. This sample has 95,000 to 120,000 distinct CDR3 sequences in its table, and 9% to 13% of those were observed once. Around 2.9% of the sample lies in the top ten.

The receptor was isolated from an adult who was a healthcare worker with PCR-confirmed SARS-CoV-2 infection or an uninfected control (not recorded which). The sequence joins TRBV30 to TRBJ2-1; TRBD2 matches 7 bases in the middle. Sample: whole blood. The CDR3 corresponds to CAWRGGLGVYEQFF. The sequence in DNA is TGTGCCTGGAGGGGAGGGCTGGGAGTGTATGAGCAGTTCTTC.